Sequencing of this T cell receptor (beta chain) was carried out in a study of Ad26.COV2.S vaccination and SARS-CoV-2 variants. About the research overall: Donor was one of the participants in the Ad26.COV2.S arm of the COV1001 trial. Intramuscular Ad26.COV2.S at 5x10^10 or 1x10^11 viral particles.

Sequencing used immunoSEQ multiplex PCR; TCRdb keeps in-frame clones, though not all of them. The sample gives about 350,000 clones, 88% of which show up once; around 5.8% is in the top ten. Treatment indicated: 15 to 20 received Ad26.COV2.S at low or high dose, single or two shots; about 5 received placebo; per-sample allocation not given. Sampling occurred on day 63 after the first vaccine or placebo injection. In Boston, the donor was an adult between 18-55 years of age. In this sample, this clone turned up a few times. The input for sequencing was peripheral blood, taken in a trial of Ad26.COV2.S vaccine versus placebo. The TCR comes from a person aged 18-60 years who received the Ad26.COV2.S COVID-19 vaccine or a placebo.

The DNA for the CDR3 is TGTGCCAGTAGTGGACGGACAGGGCGGTATGGCTACACCTTC. Protein: CASSGRTGRYGYTF. The chain is built from TRBV19 and TRBJ1-2, with 8 nucleotides matching TRBD1. The V gene's germline CDR1 is LNHDA and CDR2 SQIVND (reference sequence). The V and J ends lost 5 bases and 5 bases, in that order; junction bases with no gene match: 7. The CDR3 is made up of 14 amino acids.